What follows are 20 T cell receptor beta chains derived from one specimen sequenced in a study of early T cells in non-severe SARS-CoV-2 infection. TCRdb re-analysed the 5' RACE reads in MiXCR, keeping a single row per CDR3 protein. The sample has about 42,000 distinct CDR3 sequences; roughly 7.1% are singletons. Sequencing input: whole blood. The receptor set was obtained from an adult who was a healthcare worker with PCR-confirmed SARS-CoV-2 infection or an uninfected control (not recorded which).

This clonotype occurred many times. This rearrangement joins TRBV20-1 to TRBJ2-7; a weak D match, TRBD2 (6 bases). Germline V lookup: CDR1 DFQATT, CDR2 SNEGSKA (reference sequence). This CDR3 is built from 16 residues. V gave up 3 bases and J gave up 0 bases, with 18 bases separating them. For the CDR3, the DNA is TGCAGTGCTAGCCCCCCTGGGGGGAGTCCCTCCTACGAGCAGTACTTC. It is translated as CSASPPGGSPSYEQYF.

This clonotype was counted at least ten times. This chain joins TRBV18 and TRBJ2-5; no clear D gene. The V end was cut by 2 bases, the J end by 1 base, with 8 bases between. CDR3 length: 14 residues. Germline CDR1 KGHSH, CDR2 LQKENI. Written as DNA, the CDR3 is TGTGCCAGCTCACCAAACACGATCCAAGAGACCCAGTACTTC. Protein sequence: CASSPNTIQETQYF. Together with reference TRBV18 and TRBJ2-5, the CDR3 gives the full variable domain: NAGVMQNPRHLVRRRGQEARLRCSPMKGHSHVYWYRQLPEEGLKFMVYLQKENIIDESGMPKERFSAEFPKEGPSILRIQQVVRGDSAAYFCASSPNTIQETQYFGPGTRLLVL.

This clonotype showed up many times. V is TRBV29-1 and J is TRBJ2-4; tentative D call: TRBD1 (6 bases). The CDR3 is 15 residues long. Trimming took 4 bases from V and 8 from J, leaving 21 bases between them. Germline V gene data show CDR1 as SQVTM and CDR2 as ANQGSEA. CDR3 coding DNA: TGCAGCGTTGTTGGGGGCCGGCAGGGAGCGGACATTCAGTACTTC. Protein: CSVVGGRQGADIQYF. Looking up the rest from reference TRBV29-1 and TRBJ2-4 gives the full variable domain: SAVISQKPSRDICQRGTSLTIQCQVDSQVTMMFWYRQQPGQSLTLIATANQGSEATYESGFVIDKFPISRPNLTFSTLTVSNMSPEDSSIYLCSVVGGRQGADIQYFGAGTRLSVL.

This clonotype was observed a handful of times. The V gene is TRBV11-2, the J gene TRBJ1-3; D gene uncertain. The CDR3 covers 16 residues. CDR1 is SGHAT and CDR2 is FQNNGV in the germline V gene. V was pared by 4 bases and J by 0 bases, with 13 bases between. The CDR3 sequence is CASSSPRDSSGNTIYF. In nucleotides, the CDR3 is TGTGCCAGCAGCTCTCCCCGGGATTCCTCTGGAAACACCATATATTTT. The entire variable domain, with the rest obtained from reference TRBV11-2 and TRBJ1-3, is as follows: EAGVAQSPRYKIIEKRQSVAFWCNPISGHATLYWYQQILGQGPKLLIQFQNNGVVDDSQLPKDRFSAERLKGVDSTLKIQPAKLEDSAVYLCASSSPRDSSGNTIYFGEGSWLTVV.

J is TRBJ1-1 and V is TRBV29-1; possible D gene TRBD1, 5 bases. V lost 5 bases and J lost 0, with 10 bases in between. The CDR3 length is 13 residues. Per the germline V gene, CDR1 is SQVTM and CDR2 is ANQGSEA. The CDR3 sequence: CSVSGRMNTEAFF. In DNA form, the CDR3 reads TGCAGCGTTTCGGGACGTATGAACACTGAAGCTTTCTTT.

This clonotype was seen a handful of times. The rearrangement uses TRBV5-1 and TRBJ2-7; D is perhaps TRBD1 (7 bases). Trimming took 1 base from V and 5 from J, leaving 10 bases between them. The CDR3 length is 13 residues. The germline CDR1 and CDR2 sequences are SGHRS and YFSETQ. CDR3: CASSLPGGNEQYF. CDR3 sequence (DNA): TGCGCCAGCAGCTTGCCAGGGGGGAACGAGCAGTACTTC.

The CDR3 here is CASSFGSYEQYF. For the CDR3, the DNA is TGTGCCAGCAGTTTTGGCAGCTACGAGCAGTACTTC. The rearrangement links TRBV12-3 or TRBV12-4 to TRBJ2-7; D gene ambiguous. The CDR3 has 12 amino acids. Between the trimmed V and J ends, which lost 3 bases and 3 bases, there was a span of 6 bases.

The chain couples TRBV20-1 to TRBJ2-3, with D hard to call. CDR3 size: 12 residues. Germline values: CDR1 DFQATT, CDR2 SNEGSKA (reference sequence). V lost 1 base and J lost 4, with 6 bases in between. CDR3: CSARVGADTQYF. Written as DNA, the CDR3 is TGCAGTGCTAGAGTTGGGGCAGATACGCAGTATTTT.

This clonotype was recorded many times. The V gene is TRBV12-3 or TRBV12-4, the J gene TRBJ2-3; D unresolved. V lost 4 bases to trimming and J lost 3 bases, with 11 bases between them. The CDR3 totals 14 residues. CDR3 region: CASSYSTRTDTQYF. For the CDR3, the DNA is TGTGCCAGCAGTTACAGCACCCGTACAGATACGCAGTATTTT.

The chain carries TRBV24-1 and TRBJ1-1, with TRBD1 identical over 11 bases. The J segment lost 6 bases and the V segment lost 4 bases, leaving 9 bases of the junction unmatched. CDR1 KGHDR and CDR2 SFDVKD come from the germline V gene. This CDR3 is 16 amino acids long. CDR3 DNA sequence: TGTGCCACCAGTGACGCAAGGACAGGGGGCGCGTCTGAAGCTTTCTTT. Its translation is CATSDARTGGASEAFF.

The V call is TRBV30, the J call TRBJ2-5; the D is unclear. Germline CDR1 GTSNPN, CDR2 SVGIG (reference sequence). The germline V and J ends were trimmed by 2 bases and 5 bases, with 12 bases remaining between them. There are 13 residues in the CDR3. In DNA form, the CDR3 reads TGTGCCTGGAGTTCGATGGAGAGCGAGACCCAGTACTTC. Encoded protein: CAWSSMESETQYF.

The table lists this clonotype with a few counts. The gene calls are TRBV27 and TRBJ1-6; D unresolved. The CDR3 spans 13 residues. Germline V gene lookup returns CDR1 MNHEY and CDR2 SMNVEV (reference sequence). The V and J ends lost 5 bases and 7 bases respectively, with 9 bases between them. CDR3 DNA sequence: TGTGCCAGCAGTCCCTCCGGAAATTCACCCCTCCACTTT. It yields the protein CASSPSGNSPLHF.

This clonotype was detected only a few times. V gene TRBV12-3 or TRBV12-4 combines with J gene TRBJ2-3; a possible D gene is TRBD1 (7 bases). V was shortened by 5 bases and J by 6 bases, with 12 bases between the two germline ends. CDR3 length: 13 amino acids. The CDR3 spells CASSPRGVDTQYF. The CDR3 nucleotides read TGTGCCAGCAGTCCCAGGGGGGTGGATACGCAGTATTTT.

This clonotype came up a few times. V gene TRBV19 combines with J gene TRBJ2-1, with no clear D. CDR3 length equals 14 residues. The V end was cut by 6 bases, the J end by 0 bases, with 9 bases between. Germline V lookup: CDR1 LNHDA, CDR2 SQIVND (reference sequence). The chain's CDR3 is CASRAESSYNEQFF. CDR3 coding DNA: TGTGCCAGTAGGGCTGAGAGCTCCTACAATGAGCAGTTCTTC.

This clonotype occurred a few times. V and J are TRBV19 and TRBJ1-2, with TRBD1 matching 8 bases. The CDR3 is 15 amino acids. Per germline, CDR1 LNHDA and CDR2 SQIVND (reference sequence). V was pared by 3 bases and J by 6 bases, with 9 bases of the junction left unmatched. The CDR3 loop reads CASSIAGGAADGYTF. As DNA, the CDR3 is TGTGCCAGTAGTATTGCAGGGGGCGCGGCTGATGGCTACACCTTC. The full variable domain, completed using reference TRBV19 and TRBJ1-2, is DGGITQSPKYLFRKEGQNVTLSCEQNLNHDAMYWYRQDPGQGLRLIYYSQIVNDFQKGDIAEGYSVSREKKESFPLTVTSAQKNPTAFYLCASSIAGGAADGYTFGSGTRLTVV.

This clonotype was picked up many times. The V and J genes are TRBV7-9 and TRBJ1-6; D uncertain. The germline V and J ends were trimmed by 2 bases and 9 bases, with 8 bases remaining between them. The CDR3 loop spans 13 amino acids. From germline, CDR1 is SEHNR and CDR2 FQNEAQ (reference sequence). The CDR3: CASSLREGSPLHF. The CDR3 DNA reads as TGTGCCAGCAGCTTACGGGAGGGTTCACCCCTCCACTTT.

There are a few counts of this clonotype. The chain is built from TRBV14 and TRBJ2-3; 8 positions agree with TRBD2. Per germline, CDR1 SGHDN and CDR2 FVKESK. CDR3 length: 15 residues. V trimming: 2 bases; J trimming: 4 bases; junction bases outside the gene matches: 5. CDR3 sequence: CASSQIAGGPDTQYF. The CDR3 nucleotides are TGTGCCAGCAGCCAAATTGCGGGGGGTCCAGATACGCAGTATTTT.

The table lists this clonotype with many counts. This chain joins TRBV2 and TRBJ2-5, with 11 bases aligning to TRBD1. Germline V lookup: CDR1 SNHLY, CDR2 FYNNEI. The CDR3 has 14 residues. With 7 bases clipped from V and 5 bases from J, the junction kept 6 bases outside the gene matches. The CDR3 nucleotides read TGTGCCAGCACGTTGGACAGGGGGCTTGAGACCCAGTACTTC. Its translation is CASTLDRGLETQYF. Full variable domain (rest looked up from reference TRBV2 and TRBJ2-5): EPEVTQTPSHQVTQMGQEVILRCVPISNHLYFYWYRQILGQKVEFLVSFYNNEISEKSEIFDDQFSVERPDGSNFTLKIRSTKLEDSAMYFCASTLDRGLETQYFGPGTRLLVL.

This clonotype was seen repeatedly, ten times or more. The chain recombines TRBV9 with TRBJ2-1; no firm D call. From germline, CDR1 is SGDLS and CDR2 YYNGEE. The CDR3 has 13 amino acids. Trimming left V 3 bases short and J 1 base short, with 5 bases between. The CDR3 sequence: CASSGASYNEQFF. In DNA, the CDR3 is TGTGCCAGCAGCGGAGCGTCCTACAATGAGCAGTTCTTC.

This clonotype was picked up many times. The chain uses TRBV5-1 and TRBJ1-2; no reliable D call. V lost 0 bases and J 4 bases, leaving 10 bases between the germline ends. Germline values: CDR1 SGHRS, CDR2 YFSETQ. CDR3 size: 14 residues. CDR3 nucleotides: TGCGCCAGCAGCTTGGAAGCGGCCGGCTATGGCTACACCTTC. Protein sequence: CASSLEAAGYGYTF.